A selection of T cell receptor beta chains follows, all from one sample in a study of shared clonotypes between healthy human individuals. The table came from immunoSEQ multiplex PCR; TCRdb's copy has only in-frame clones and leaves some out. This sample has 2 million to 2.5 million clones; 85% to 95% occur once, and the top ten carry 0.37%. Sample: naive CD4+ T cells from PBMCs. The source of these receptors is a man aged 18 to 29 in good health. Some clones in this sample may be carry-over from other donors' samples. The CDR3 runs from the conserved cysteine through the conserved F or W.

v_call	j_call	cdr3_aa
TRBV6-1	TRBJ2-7	CASLKGGLYEQYF
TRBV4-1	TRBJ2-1	CASSPVRANNEQFF
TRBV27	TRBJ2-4	CAAGGSNIQYF
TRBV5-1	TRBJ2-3	CASRPAGGSTDTQYF
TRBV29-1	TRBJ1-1	CSVDRAGTEAFF
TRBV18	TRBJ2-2	CASSPRAGRTGELFF
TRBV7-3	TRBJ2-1	CASSPSGRAYNEQFF
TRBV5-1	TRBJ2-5	CASSDPPGARTQYF
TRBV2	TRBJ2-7	CASSDLAGGTGEQYF
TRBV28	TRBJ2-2	CASSLTSGRGIGELFF
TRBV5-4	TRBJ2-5	CASSLAGRQETQYF
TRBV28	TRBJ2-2	CASSTGGAGAGELFF
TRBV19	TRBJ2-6	CASTALNGGGSGANVLTF
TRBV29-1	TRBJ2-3	CSVLQGADTQYF
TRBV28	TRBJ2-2	CASRLTGTRGELFF
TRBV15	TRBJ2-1	CATSRATSGAYNEQFF
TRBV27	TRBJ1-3	CASVGSGGNTIYF
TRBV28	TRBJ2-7	CASSWTSGRDHSYEQYF
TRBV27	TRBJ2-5	CASSPQGQETQYF
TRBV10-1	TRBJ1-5	CASSEFPQGGPQHF